The sequence of this TCR beta chain was determined in a study of cytomegalovirus exposure and HLA in healthy donors. About the research overall: Earlier, 117 million unique TCR beta sequences were recovered from 170 million or so T cells by an analysis. Genotyping showed roughly 81% of 398 donors falling in the Caucasian-associated ancestry cluster. Study-level findings and limits: Presence/absence analyses assumed roughly uniform sequencing depth across donors.

Primers: 60 Vbeta forward and 13 Jbeta reverse. Libraries were prepared by immunoSEQ multiplex PCR; TCRdb keeps only in-frame clonotypes and omits some of them. The sample lists over 90,000 clones; about 71% were seen once. Details on this clone: No antigen is known for it. Mismatch with germline at one junction end may stem from a read error. The same CDR3 also results from other DNA sequences found in this sample.

CDR3 length: 17 residues. Germline V gene data show CDR1 as MDHEN and CDR2 as SYDVKM. The chain joins TRBV28 to TRBJ1-6; TRBD1 matches 7 bases. Material for sequencing was PBMCs. The TCR comes from a woman in her 50s in good health and CMV-seronegative. The CDR3 here is CASLAPRRTGNNSPLHF. CDR3 nucleotides: TGTGCCAGCCTTGCGCCGAGACGGACAGGCAATAATTCACCCCTTCACTTT.